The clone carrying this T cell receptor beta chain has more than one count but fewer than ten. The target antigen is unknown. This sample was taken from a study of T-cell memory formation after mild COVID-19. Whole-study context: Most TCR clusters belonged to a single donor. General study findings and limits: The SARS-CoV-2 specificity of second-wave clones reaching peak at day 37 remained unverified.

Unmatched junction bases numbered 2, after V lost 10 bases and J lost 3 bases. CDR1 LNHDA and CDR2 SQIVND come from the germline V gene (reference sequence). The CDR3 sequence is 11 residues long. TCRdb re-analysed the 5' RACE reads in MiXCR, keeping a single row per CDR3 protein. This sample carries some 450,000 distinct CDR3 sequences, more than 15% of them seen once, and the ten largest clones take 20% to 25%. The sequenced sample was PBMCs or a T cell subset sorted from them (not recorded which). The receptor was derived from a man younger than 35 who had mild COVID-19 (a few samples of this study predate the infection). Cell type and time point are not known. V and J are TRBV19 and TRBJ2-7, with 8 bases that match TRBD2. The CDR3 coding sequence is TGTGCCACCGGGGGGGACTACGAGCAGTACTTC. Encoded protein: CATGGDYEQYF.